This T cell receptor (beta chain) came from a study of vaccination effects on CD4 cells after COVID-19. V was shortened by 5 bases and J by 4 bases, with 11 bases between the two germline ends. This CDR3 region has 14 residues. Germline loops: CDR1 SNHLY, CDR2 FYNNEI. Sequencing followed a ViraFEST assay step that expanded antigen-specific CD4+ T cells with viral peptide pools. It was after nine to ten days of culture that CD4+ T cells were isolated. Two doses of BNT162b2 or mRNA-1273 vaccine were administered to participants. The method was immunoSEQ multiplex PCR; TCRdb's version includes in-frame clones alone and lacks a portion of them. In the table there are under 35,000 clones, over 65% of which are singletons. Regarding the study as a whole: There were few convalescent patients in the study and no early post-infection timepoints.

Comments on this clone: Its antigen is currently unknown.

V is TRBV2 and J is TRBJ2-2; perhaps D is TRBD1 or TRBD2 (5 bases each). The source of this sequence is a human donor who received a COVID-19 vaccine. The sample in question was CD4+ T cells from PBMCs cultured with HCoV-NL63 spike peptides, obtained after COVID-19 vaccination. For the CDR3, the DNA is TGTGCCAGCAGTCGAGGTGGGGGCACCGGGGAGCTGTTTTTT. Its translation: CASSRGGGTGELFF.